Listed below are T cell receptor beta chains from one sample, sequenced in a study of shared clonotypes between healthy human individuals. Repertoires were generated with immunoSEQ multiplex PCR, while TCRdb's copy carries only in-frame clones and drops some. Of about 2 million clones listed, 85% to 95% are singletons. The sequenced sample was naive CD8+ T cells sorted from blood. The receptors were sampled from a man in his late teens or twenties in good health. Both conserved end residues are part of each CDR3. D genes are given only for firm matches. Expanded clones get a size class; other rows say once, few or many, or leave the size out.

v_gene: TRBV5-6; d_gene: NA; abundance: once; j_gene: TRBJ1-5; CDR3aa: CASSYKVSLIGTQHF; CDR3nt: TGTGCCAGCAGCTATAAGGTATCCCTCATCGGGACCCAGCATTTT
v_gene: TRBV6-5; d_gene: NA; abundance: NA; j_gene: TRBJ2-3; CDR3aa: CASQPYTTDTQYF; CDR3nt: TGTGCCAGCCAACCGTACACAACAGATACGCAGTATTTT
v_gene: TRBV5-6; d_gene: TRBD2; abundance: once; j_gene: TRBJ2-3; CDR3aa: CASSPALAGGPDTQYF; CDR3nt: TGTGCCAGCAGCCCGGCACTAGCGGGAGGGCCAGATACGCAGTATTTT
v_gene: TRBV5-4; d_gene: NA; abundance: NA; j_gene: TRBJ2-7; CDR3aa: CASSFSGATYEQYF; CDR3nt: TGTGCCAGCAGTTTTTCGGGTGCTACCTACGAGCAGTACTTC
v_gene: TRBV27; d_gene: NA; abundance: NA; j_gene: TRBJ2-7; CDR3aa: CASSGAGVEQYF; CDR3nt: TGTGCCAGCAGTGGGGCCGGAGTCGAGCAGTACTTC
v_gene: TRBV7-9; d_gene: NA; abundance: NA; j_gene: TRBJ2-7; CDR3aa: CASSLVGGTYEQYF; CDR3nt: TGTGCCAGCAGCTTAGTCGGAGGGACCTACGAGCAGTACTTC
v_gene: TRBV6-6; d_gene: TRBD1; abundance: NA; j_gene: TRBJ1-6; CDR3aa: CASSPTGGHNSPLHF; CDR3nt: TGTGCCAGCAGTCCAACAGGGGGCCATAATTCACCCCTCCACTTT
v_gene: TRBV6-5; d_gene: NA; abundance: once; j_gene: TRBJ1-6; CDR3aa: CASSSEGHLNSPLHF; CDR3nt: TGTGCCAGCAGCTCCGAGGGACACCTAAATTCACCCCTCCACTTT
v_gene: TRBV21-1; d_gene: NA; abundance: NA; j_gene: TRBJ2-5; CDR3aa: CASSRHRDLQETQYF; CDR3nt: TGTGCCAGCAGCCGACACAGGGATCTTCAGGAGACCCAGTACTTC
v_gene: TRBV6-5; d_gene: NA; abundance: once; j_gene: TRBJ2-1; CDR3aa: CASRNSLDYNEQFF; CDR3nt: TGTGCCAGCAGGAATTCACTAGACTACAATGAGCAGTTCTTC
v_gene: TRBV25-1; d_gene: NA; abundance: NA; j_gene: TRBJ1-5; CDR3aa: CASSESVGNQPQHF; CDR3nt: TGTGCCAGCAGTGAATCGGTAGGCAATCAGCCCCAGCATTTT
v_gene: TRBV6-5; d_gene: TRBD1; abundance: NA; j_gene: TRBJ2-2; CDR3aa: CASSYSTGEYTGELFF; CDR3nt: TGTGCCAGCAGTTACTCGACAGGGGAGTACACCGGGGAGCTGTTTTTT
v_gene: TRBV14; d_gene: TRBD2; abundance: NA; j_gene: TRBJ2-2; CDR3aa: CASSQDRGLATGELFF; CDR3nt: TGTGCCAGCAGCCAAGATCGGGGACTAGCGACCGGGGAGCTGTTTTTT
v_gene: TRBV2; d_gene: TRBD1; abundance: NA; j_gene: TRBJ2-5; CDR3aa: CARTGVPGETQYF; CDR3nt: TGTGCCAGAACAGGGGTCCCAGGAGAGACCCAGTACTTC
v_gene: TRBV4-1; d_gene: TRBD1; abundance: NA; j_gene: TRBJ1-2; CDR3aa: CASSHKAQGGYGYTF; CDR3nt: TGCGCCAGCAGCCACAAAGCACAGGGGGGATATGGCTACACCTTC
v_gene: TRBV5-6; d_gene: NA; abundance: NA; j_gene: TRBJ2-7; CDR3aa: CASSFLTADYEQYF; CDR3nt: TGTGCCAGCAGCTTCCTGACAGCGGACTACGAGCAGTACTTC
v_gene: TRBV5-1; d_gene: NA; abundance: NA; j_gene: TRBJ1-1; CDR3aa: CASSLDGVNTEAFF; CDR3nt: TGCGCCAGCAGCTTGGACGGGGTGAACACTGAAGCTTTCTTT
v_gene: TRBV5-6; d_gene: NA; abundance: NA; j_gene: TRBJ2-1; CDR3aa: CASSSEEIQSSESYNEQFF; CDR3nt: TGTGCCAGCAGCTCGGAAGAGATTCAATCTTCCGAGTCCTACAATGAGCAGTTCTTC
v_gene: TRBV7-8; d_gene: TRBD1; abundance: NA; j_gene: TRBJ2-3; CDR3aa: CASSLPPFVAARGQGTDTQYF; CDR3nt: TGTGCCAGCAGCTTACCCCCCTTTGTCGCCGCGAGAGGACAGGGCACAGATACGCAGTATTTT
v_gene: TRBV19; d_gene: NA; abundance: NA; j_gene: TRBJ1-5; CDR3aa: CASSIGSPLIDSNQPQHF; CDR3nt: TGTGCCAGTAGTATAGGGTCCCCACTTATAGATAGCAATCAGCCCCAGCATTTT
v_gene: TRBV9; d_gene: NA; abundance: NA; j_gene: TRBJ2-7; CDR3aa: CASSELGGDYEQYF; CDR3nt: TGTGCCAGCAGCGAGCTCGGTGGGGACTACGAGCAGTACTTC
v_gene: TRBV4-1; d_gene: TRBD1; abundance: NA; j_gene: TRBJ1-3; CDR3aa: CASSQGQGRSGNTIYF; CDR3nt: TGCGCCAGCAGCCAAGGACAGGGGAGGAGTGGAAACACCATATATTTT
v_gene: TRBV19; d_gene: TRBD1; abundance: NA; j_gene: TRBJ2-7; CDR3aa: CASSYGTASYEQYF; CDR3nt: TGTGCCAGTAGTTACGGGACAGCCTCCTACGAGCAGTACTTC
v_gene: TRBV5-4; d_gene: TRBD2; abundance: NA; j_gene: TRBJ2-1; CDR3aa: CASSLVNSGSYEQFF; CDR3nt: TGTGCCAGCAGCTTGGTTAATAGCGGGAGTTATGAGCAGTTCTTC
v_gene: TRBV29-1; d_gene: TRBD2; abundance: NA; j_gene: TRBJ2-2; CDR3aa: CSAGTSGVNTGELFF; CDR3nt: TGCAGCGCTGGGACTAGCGGGGTGAACACCGGGGAGCTGTTTTTT
v_gene: TRBV9; d_gene: NA; abundance: NA; j_gene: TRBJ1-2; CDR3aa: CASSVEGSEHGYTF; CDR3nt: TGTGCCAGCAGCGTAGAGGGGTCTGAGCATGGCTACACCTTC
v_gene: TRBV5-6; d_gene: TRBD1; abundance: once; j_gene: TRBJ2-2; CDR3aa: CASSLGTGVELFF; CDR3nt: TGTGCCAGCAGCTTGGGCACAGGGGTCGAGCTGTTTTTT
v_gene: TRBV6-1; d_gene: TRBD1; abundance: NA; j_gene: TRBJ1-5; CDR3aa: CASSEMGTGYNQPQHF; CDR3nt: TGTGCCAGCAGTGAAATGGGGACAGGGTACAATCAGCCCCAGCATTTT
v_gene: TRBV7-6; d_gene: NA; abundance: NA; j_gene: TRBJ2-7; CDR3aa: CASSIWGAGSNEQYF; CDR3nt: TGTGCCAGCAGCATTTGGGGGGCAGGGTCGAACGAGCAGTACTTC
v_gene: TRBV10-3; d_gene: TRBD1; abundance: NA; j_gene: TRBJ2-5; CDR3aa: CAISDRQGRQTQYF; CDR3nt: TGTGCCATCAGTGATCGACAGGGGAGGCAGACCCAGTACTTC
v_gene: TRBV11-2; d_gene: TRBD2; abundance: few; j_gene: TRBJ2-7; CDR3aa: CASSPGTSAPYEQYF; CDR3nt: TGTGCCAGCAGCCCAGGGACTAGCGCTCCCTACGAGCAGTACTTC
v_gene: TRBV5-1; d_gene: TRBD1; abundance: NA; j_gene: TRBJ2-7; CDR3aa: CASSLEGAAYEQYF; CDR3nt: TGCGCCAGCAGCTTGGAGGGGGCAGCCTACGAGCAGTACTTC
v_gene: TRBV5-8; d_gene: TRBD2; abundance: NA; j_gene: TRBJ2-7; CDR3aa: CASSLVAGGSSYEQYF; CDR3nt: TGTGCCAGCAGCTTGGTCGCGGGAGGAAGCTCCTACGAGCAGTACTTC
v_gene: TRBV6-1; d_gene: NA; abundance: NA; j_gene: TRBJ2-7; CDR3aa: CASSPGSYEQYF; CDR3nt: TGTGCCAGCAGTCCAGGATCCTACGAGCAGTACTTC
v_gene: TRBV6-5; d_gene: NA; abundance: NA; j_gene: TRBJ2-1; CDR3aa: CASSYLGNEQFF; CDR3nt: TGTGCCAGCAGTTACTTGGGCAATGAGCAGTTCTTC
v_gene: TRBV28; d_gene: NA; abundance: NA; j_gene: TRBJ1-4; CDR3aa: CASSLEGSNEKLFF; CDR3nt: TGTGCCAGCAGTTTGGAAGGGTCTAATGAAAAACTGTTTTTT
v_gene: TRBV2; d_gene: TRBD1; abundance: NA; j_gene: TRBJ1-5; CDR3aa: CASSPGGGSNQPQHF; CDR3nt: TGTGCCAGCAGCCCAGGGGGCGGAAGCAATCAGCCCCAGCATTTT
v_gene: TRBV5-1; d_gene: NA; abundance: once; j_gene: TRBJ2-2; CDR3aa: CASSSSDLNTGELFF; CDR3nt: TGCGCCAGCAGCTCCTCGGACCTGAACACCGGGGAGCTGTTTTTT
v_gene: TRBV27; d_gene: NA; abundance: NA; j_gene: TRBJ1-2; CDR3aa: CASSPLLGGYGYTF; CDR3nt: TGTGCCAGCAGCCCGCTTTTAGGGGGCTATGGCTACACCTTC
v_gene: TRBV7-9; d_gene: NA; abundance: NA; j_gene: TRBJ2-3; CDR3aa: CASSSPRADTQYF; CDR3nt: TGTGCCAGCAGCTCCCCCAGGGCAGATACGCAGTATTTT
v_gene: TRBV6-5; d_gene: NA; abundance: NA; j_gene: TRBJ1-1; CDR3aa: CASSLNQGLNTEAFF; CDR3nt: TGTGCCAGCAGTTTAAACCAGGGTTTGAACACTGAAGCTTTCTTT
v_gene: TRBV7-9; d_gene: NA; abundance: NA; j_gene: TRBJ2-7; CDR3aa: CASSLGGAGVTYEQYF; CDR3nt: TGTGCCAGCAGCTTAGGAGGGGCAGGGGTTACCTACGAGCAGTACTTC
v_gene: TRBV30; d_gene: NA; abundance: NA; j_gene: TRBJ2-2; CDR3aa: CAWSLGGTGELFF; CDR3nt: TGTGCCTGGAGTTTAGGAGGCACCGGGGAGCTGTTTTTT
v_gene: TRBV4-3; d_gene: NA; abundance: NA; j_gene: TRBJ2-2; CDR3aa: CASSQEGLLGLLNTGELFF; CDR3nt: TGCGCCAGCAGCCAAGAAGGGTTGTTGGGGCTATTGAACACCGGGGAGCTGTTTTTT
v_gene: TRBV4-3; d_gene: TRBD1; abundance: NA; j_gene: TRBJ2-3; CDR3aa: CASSHSGTAGTDTQYF; CDR3nt: TGCGCCAGCAGCCACTCCGGGACAGCGGGCACAGATACGCAGTATTTT
v_gene: TRBV5-3; d_gene: TRBD1; abundance: NA; j_gene: TRBJ2-7; CDR3aa: CARSPTQGAPEQYF; CDR3nt: TGTGCCAGAAGCCCTACCCAGGGGGCGCCTGAGCAGTACTTC
v_gene: TRBV21-1; d_gene: NA; abundance: NA; j_gene: TRBJ2-1; CDR3aa: CASSPGDIRPGASYNEQFF; CDR3nt: TGTGCCAGCAGCCCGGGTGATATTAGGCCCGGGGCCTCCTACAATGAGCAGTTCTTC
v_gene: TRBV4-1; d_gene: NA; abundance: NA; j_gene: TRBJ2-7; CDR3aa: CASSQVLGGYEQYF; CDR3nt: TGCGCCAGCAGCCAAGTTTTGGGGGGCTACGAGCAGTACTTC
v_gene: TRBV7-9; d_gene: NA; abundance: NA; j_gene: TRBJ1-2; CDR3aa: CASSLPAGPLLNYGYTF; CDR3nt: TGTGCCAGCAGCTTACCCGCGGGACCTCTGCTTAACTATGGCTACACCTTC
v_gene: TRBV27; d_gene: TRBD1; abundance: NA; j_gene: TRBJ2-1; CDR3aa: CASEVGSGTGGFGSYNEQFF; CDR3nt: TGTGCCAGCGAGGTAGGTTCGGGGACAGGGGGCTTCGGGTCCTACAATGAGCAGTTCTTC
v_gene: TRBV5-1; d_gene: NA; abundance: NA; j_gene: TRBJ1-3; CDR3aa: CASSSFSGNTIYF; CDR3nt: TGCGCCAGCAGTTCCTTCTCTGGAAACACCATATATTTT
v_gene: TRBV5-6; d_gene: NA; abundance: NA; j_gene: TRBJ1-1; CDR3aa: CASSLGRLGITEAFF; CDR3nt: TGTGCCAGCAGCTTGGGGCGCCTAGGGATCACTGAAGCTTTCTTT
v_gene: TRBV4-1; d_gene: NA; abundance: NA; j_gene: TRBJ2-3; CDR3aa: CASSQVGFGTDTQYF; CDR3nt: TGCGCCAGCAGCCAAGTGGGATTTGGCACAGATACGCAGTATTTT
v_gene: TRBV4-2; d_gene: NA; abundance: NA; j_gene: TRBJ2-7; CDR3aa: CASSQVPGYEQYF; CDR3nt: TGTGCCAGCAGCCAAGTCCCAGGCTACGAGCAGTACTTC
v_gene: TRBV7-9; d_gene: TRBD1; abundance: NA; j_gene: TRBJ1-2; CDR3aa: CASIHEDRARDGYTF; CDR3nt: TGTGCCAGCATCCACGAAGACAGGGCGAGGGATGGCTACACCTTC
v_gene: TRBV19; d_gene: NA; abundance: NA; j_gene: TRBJ1-5; CDR3aa: CASSEGTPYSNQPQHF; CDR3nt: TGTGCCAGTAGTGAGGGGACACCTTATAGCAATCAGCCCCAGCATTTT
v_gene: TRBV30; d_gene: TRBD2; abundance: NA; j_gene: TRBJ2-5; CDR3aa: CAWSIGLAGEETQYF; CDR3nt: TGTGCCTGGAGTATCGGACTAGCGGGAGAAGAGACCCAGTACTTC
v_gene: TRBV5-1; d_gene: NA; abundance: NA; j_gene: TRBJ1-1; CDR3aa: CASSSSGSNTEAFF; CDR3nt: TGCGCCAGCAGCTCCTCAGGGTCGAACACTGAAGCTTTCTTT
v_gene: TRBV6-1; d_gene: TRBD1; abundance: NA; j_gene: TRBJ1-2; CDR3aa: CASSEVPGGSYGYTF; CDR3nt: TGTGCCAGCAGTGAAGTCCCAGGGGGGAGCTATGGCTACACCTTC